Each of the 32 T cell receptor beta chains below was sequenced from the same sample in a study of T cells in Graves' hyperthyroidism and ophthalmopathy. TCR beta CDR3 regions were amplified from RNA. A first-round RT-PCR of the TCR CDR3 used the HTBI primer set. TCRdb recomputed calls from the multiplex PCR reads with MiXCR, one row per CDR3 protein. The sample consists of approximately 360,000 distinct CDR3 sequences, 15% to 17% of them appearing once. The specimen was blood. The receptors stem from a woman in her late teens or twenties with Graves' hyperthyroidism that later progressed to Graves' ophthalmopathy.

There are many counts of this clonotype. V is TRBV28 and J is TRBJ2-3; unclear D gene. Trimming pared 5 bases from V and 2 bases from J, leaving 20 bases between. The CDR3 loop spans 17 amino acids. Per germline, CDR1 MDHEN and CDR2 SYDVKM. Here the CDR3 reads CASSATPQTEITDTQYF. DNA of the CDR3: TGTGCCAGCAGTGCGACCCCCCAGACTGAAATCACAGATACGCAGTATTTT.

This clonotype has a handful of counts. The gene calls are TRBV30 and TRBJ2-7, with 11 bases lining up with TRBD1. The V and J ends lost 0 bases and 4 bases, in that order; junction bases with no gene match: 5. The CDR3 extends over 15 amino acids. Germline V lookup: CDR1 GTSNPN, CDR2 SVGIG (reference sequence). The CDR3: CAWSVGTGGIYEQYF. Here the CDR3 DNA reads TGTGCCTGGAGTGTAGGGACAGGGGGAATATACGAGCAGTACTTC.

The rearrangement links TRBV9 to TRBJ2-1; 8 bases match TRBD2. The CDR3 runs to 14 residues. Unmatched junction bases numbered 14, after V lost 4 bases and J lost 14 bases. CDR1 is SGDLS, CDR2 YYNGEE, per germline. DNA for the CDR3: TGTGCCAGCAGCCCCCGACGGACTAGCAATCGGGAGTTCTTC. It yields the protein CASSPRRTSNREFF. The whole variable domain, remainder taken from reference TRBV9 and TRBJ2-1, is DSGVTQTPKHLITATGQRVTLRCSPRSGDLSVYWYQQSLDQGLQFLIQYYNGEERAKGNILERFSAQQFPDLHSELNLSSLELGDSALYFCASSPRRTSNREFFGPGTRLTVL.

Many counts were recorded for this clonotype. CDR3 sequence: CASSFVGEGEQFF. For the CDR3, the DNA is TGTGCCAGCAGTTTCGTAGGAGAGGGTGAGCAGTTCTTC. The chain is built from TRBV27 and TRBJ2-1, with D possibly being TRBD2 (5 bases). Germline CDR1 MNHEY, CDR2 SMNVEV (reference sequence). There are 13 residues in the CDR3. With 3 bases removed from V and 9 bases from J, the gap between germline ends came to 12 bases.

This clonotype occurred a few times. This chain uses TRBV10-3 with TRBJ2-7, with TRBD1 matching 7 bases. With V trimmed by 6 bases and J by 7 bases, 3 bases remained unmatched. CDR1 and CDR2 (germline): ENHRY, SYGVKD. This CDR3 spans 11 amino acids. The CDR3 loop is CAIRIRGEQYF. The CDR3 coding sequence is TGTGCCATCAGGATCAGGGGGGAGCAGTACTTC.

On this clonotype: This may be a read error: a much more frequent sequence differs by one nucleotide. V is TRBV27 and J is TRBJ2-2, with D tentatively TRBD1 (6 bases). The CDR3 runs to 16 residues. CDR1 is MNHEY, CDR2 SMNVEV, per germline (reference sequence). DNA for the CDR3: TGTGCCAGCAGTTTATCTGGAGGACAGTCCACCGGGGAGCTGCTTTTT. It specifies CASSLSGGQSTGELLF.

The chain recombines TRBV14 with TRBJ2-5; 10 bases map to TRBD2. V shed 0 bases and J 4 bases; nucleotides not matched to a gene: 8. Germline CDR1 is SGHDN and CDR2 is FVKESK. This CDR3 is 17 amino acids long. CDR3 in amino acids: CASSQEIKTSGTETQYF. The CDR3 DNA is TGTGCCAGCAGCCAAGAAATAAAAACTAGCGGGACAGAGACCCAGTACTTC.

The chain links TRBV5-1 to TRBJ2-2; the D is unclear. With 4 bases removed from V and 2 bases from J, the gap between germline ends came to 12 bases. CDR1 SGHRS and CDR2 YFSETQ come from the germline V gene. The CDR3 is 15 amino acids. CDR3 residues: CASSLTPANTGELFF. The DNA of the CDR3 is TGCGCCAGCAGCCTCACCCCCGCTAACACCGGGGAGCTGTTTTTT.

This clonotype occurred a few times. The chain carries TRBV5-1 and TRBJ1-1; 9 bases agree with TRBD1. The junction had 9 bases not matched to a gene; V was cut back by 1 base and J by 5 bases. Per germline, CDR1 SGHRS and CDR2 YFSETQ. This CDR3 is 16 amino acids long. The CDR3 nucleotides read TGCGCCAGCAGCTTGATGATCCCGACAGGGGGTACTGAAGCTTTCTTT. Translated, it gives CASSLMIPTGGTEAFF.

V and J are TRBV11-2 and TRBJ1-1, with 12 bases that match TRBD1. J was trimmed by 6 bases and V by 5 bases; bases with no gene match: 13. The V gene's germline CDR1 is SGHAT and CDR2 FQNNGV. CDR3 size: 17 residues. CDR3 sequence: CASSPGRDRGLHAEAFF. DNA of the CDR3: TGTGCCAGCAGCCCCGGGAGGGACAGGGGGCTTCACGCTGAAGCTTTCTTT.

This chain uses TRBV9 with TRBJ2-7; tentative D call: TRBD1 (6 bases). V was clipped by 3 bases and J by 3 bases, with 16 bases between them. Germline V CDR1 and CDR2: SGDLS, YYNGEE. The CDR3 contains 15 residues. This chain's CDR3 is CASSATGDNDYEQYF. In DNA, the CDR3 is TGTGCCAGCAGCGCCACCGGGGACAACGACTACGAGCAGTACTTC.

This clonotype was seen a few times. J is TRBJ1-4 and V is TRBV4-1; tentatively, D is TRBD1 (6 bases). V lost 1 base, J lost 8 bases, and 17 bases lay in between. Germline CDR1 and CDR2: MGHRA and YSYEKL. There are 16 residues in the CDR3. CDR3 sequence: CASSQAPGGLEEKLFF. The CDR3 region has the DNA TGCGCCAGCAGCCAAGCCCCCGGGGGGCTGGAAGAAAAACTGTTTTTT.

This clonotype has a count of ten or more. This chain joins TRBV7-9 and TRBJ1-1; D is unclear. Per the germline V gene, CDR1 is SEHNR and CDR2 is FQNEAQ (reference sequence). The V end was cut by 4 bases, the J end by 3 bases, with 9 bases between. The CDR3 has 13 residues. The CDR3 region is CASSSDPYTEAFF. CDR3 nucleotide sequence: TGTGCCAGCAGCTCCGACCCATACACTGAAGCTTTCTTT. Complete variable domain (other parts from reference TRBV7-9 and TRBJ1-1): DTGVSQNPRHKITKRGQNVTFRCDPISEHNRLYWYRQTLGQGPEFLTYFQNEAQLEKSRLLSDRFSAERPKGSFSTLEIQRTEQGDSAMYLCASSSDPYTEAFFGQGTRLTVV.

The rearrangement links TRBV10-3 to TRBJ2-2; perhaps TRBD1 as D (6 bases). The CDR3 has 14 residues. In germline, CDR1 is ENHRY, CDR2 SYGVKD. The V end was cut by 7 bases, the J end by 7 bases, with 16 bases between. Here the CDR3 DNA reads TGTGCCATCATGGTCTCAGGGGTTTACGGGGAGCTGTTTTTT. Encoded protein: CAIMVSGVYGELFF.

Concerning this clonotype: Possible read error: a much larger clone is one base away. The gene calls are TRBV6-2 or TRBV6-3 and TRBJ2-5; possibly TRBD1 for D (6 bases). CDR3 length equals 18 residues. V lost 0 bases and J 5 bases, leaving 22 bases between the germline ends. CDR1 is MNHEY, CDR2 SVGEGT, per germline. The CDR3 loop is CASSYSLNRDIQGETQYF. The CDR3 region has the DNA TGTGCCAGCAGTTACTCCCTAAACCGGGACATACAAGGGGAGACCCAGTACTTC.

There are many counts of this clonotype. The V and J genes are TRBV6-2 or TRBV6-3 and TRBJ2-7; no reliable D call. The CDR3 totals 14 residues. Per the germline V gene, CDR1 is MNHEY and CDR2 is SVGEGT. Trimming took off 2 bases at V and 2 bases at J, with 10 bases between the two ends. The CDR3 region has the DNA TGTGCCAGCAGTTACACATTCGGGCCCTACGAGCAGTACTTC. Translation: CASSYTFGPYEQYF.

Ten or more counts support this clonotype. This chain connects TRBV27 to TRBJ1-2, with D possibly TRBD1 on 5 matching bases. Germline loops: CDR1 MNHEY, CDR2 SMNVEV (reference sequence). Between the trimmed V and J ends, which lost 6 bases and 6 bases, there was a span of 8 bases. CDR3 size: 11 residues. CDR3 loop: CASRGGDGYTF. The CDR3 coding sequence is TGTGCCAGCAGGGGGGGGGATGGCTACACCTTC.

The sample holds many counts of this clonotype. The V and J genes are TRBV7-8 and TRBJ2-7; D may be TRBD2 (7 bases). The CDR3 sequence is 14 residues long. The germline V and J ends were trimmed by 3 bases and 6 bases, with 15 bases remaining between them. Germline V gene lookup returns CDR1 SGHVS and CDR2 FQNEAQ. This CDR3 reads CASSFRGGDGEQYF. CDR3 DNA: TGTGCCAGCAGCTTTAGGGGGGGGGACGGCGAGCAGTACTTC.

This clonotype was found many times. The chain carries TRBV20-1 and TRBJ2-7; D gene unclear. Trimming removed 6 bases at V and 5 bases at J, with 23 bases between. From germline, CDR1 is DFQATT and CDR2 SNEGSKA (reference sequence). The CDR3 totals 15 residues. The CDR3 loop is CSAFEWPRTTDEQYF. The CDR3 DNA reads TGCAGTGCATTCGAATGGCCTCGGACGACCGACGAGCAGTACTTC.

The chain joins TRBV29-1 to TRBJ1-5; 10 bases agree with TRBD1. This CDR3 comprises 15 residues. The J segment lost 6 bases and the V segment lost 4 bases, leaving 9 bases of the junction unmatched. CDR1 SQVTM and CDR2 ANQGSEA come from the germline V gene. The CDR3 spells CSVASPGQGSQPQHF. The CDR3 region has the DNA TGCAGCGTTGCGAGTCCGGGACAGGGGTCTCAGCCCCAGCATTTT.

Remarks on this clonotype: A much larger clone lies a single base off, so this may be a read error. The chain couples TRBV5-1 to TRBJ2-2; 16 positions match TRBD2. Germline-derived CDR1 and CDR2 are SGHRS and YFSETQ. The CDR3 is 20 amino acids. This chain's CDR3 is CASSLFPGTSGRAATGELLF. In DNA form, the CDR3 reads TGCGCCAGCAGCTTGTTTCCCGGGACTAGCGGGAGGGCCGCGACCGGGGAGCTGCTTTTT.

This clonotype was detected many times. This rearrangement joins TRBV20-1 to TRBJ2-7, with 10 bases lining up with TRBD2. This CDR3 has 13 amino acids. With 2 bases clipped from V and 3 bases from J, the junction kept 1 base outside the gene matches. Germline values: CDR1 DFQATT, CDR2 SNEGSKA (reference sequence). This chain's CDR3 is CSARRTSGYEQYF. CDR3 DNA sequence: TGCAGTGCTAGAAGGACTAGCGGCTACGAGCAGTACTTC.

This clonotype was recorded at least ten times. The V gene is TRBV18, the J gene TRBJ2-4; possible D gene TRBD1, 6 bases. Trimming stripped 6 bases from V and 0 bases from J, with 9 bases between. Germline V gives CDR1 KGHSH, CDR2 LQKENI. This CDR3 has 14 residues. The DNA for the CDR3 is TGTGCCAGCTCGGGGGCGGTAGCCAAAAACATTCAGTACTTC. Amino acids: CASSGAVAKNIQYF.

This clonotype turned up a few times. This chain uses TRBV25-1 with TRBJ2-7; the match to TRBD1 covers 9 bases. Germline-derived CDR1 and CDR2 are MGHDK and SYGVNS. The junction had 13 bases not matched to a gene; V was cut back by 4 bases and J by 6 bases. The length of the CDR3 is 16 residues. As DNA, the CDR3 is TGTGCCAGCAGTGCAAGGGTACAGGGGGCGCCAGGCGAGCAGTACTTC. This gives the protein CASSARVQGAPGEQYF.

The V and J genes are TRBV5-1 and TRBJ1-2; D not resolved. Germline CDR1 is SGHRS and CDR2 is YFSETQ. Deletions cut 0 bases from V and 3 bases from J, with 12 bases between. The CDR3 has 15 residues. CDR3 loop: CASSLGAGVDYGYTF. The CDR3 DNA follows: TGCGCCAGCAGCTTGGGGGCCGGGGTTGACTATGGCTACACCTTC.

This clonotype was counted many times. The rearrangement joins TRBV20-1 to TRBJ1-1, with D possibly matching TRBD1 (6 bases). This CDR3 comprises 14 residues. V dropped 3 bases and J dropped 3 bases, with 14 bases sitting between them. CDR1 DFQATT and CDR2 SNEGSKA come from the germline V gene (reference sequence). The CDR3 sequence is CSARGGQGYTEAFF. In DNA form, the CDR3 reads TGCAGTGCTAGGGGGGGCCAGGGGTACACTGAAGCTTTCTTT.

Remarks on this clonotype: A much larger clone lies one base from this, so it may be a read error. J is TRBJ2-7 and V is TRBV7-2, with TRBD2 matching over 12 bases. CDR1 and CDR2 from the germline V gene are SGHTA and FQGNSA. This CDR3 is built from 14 residues. V shed 5 bases and J 7 bases; nucleotides not matched to a gene: 6. CDR3 coding DNA: TGTGCCAGCAGCCGGCCTAGCGGGAGGGATGAGCAGTACTTC. Its translation: CASSRPSGRDEQYF.

Concerning this clonotype itself: Possible read error: a much larger clone is one base away. The genes are TRBV30 and TRBJ2-3; TRBD1 is a possible D gene (6 bases). Germline assignment: CDR1 GTSNPN and CDR2 SVGIG (reference sequence). The CDR3 has 14 residues. The CDR3 coding sequence is TGTGTCCTCGGTTGGGCAGGGGGCACAGATACGCAGTATTTT. This codes for CVLGWAGGTDTQYF.

In its sample, this clonotype was seen a few times. V gene TRBV5-1 combines with J gene TRBJ1-4; D may be TRBD1 (5 bases). The CDR3 covers 15 residues. The germline V gene has CDR1 SGHRS and CDR2 YFSETQ. The V and J ends lost 4 bases and 7 bases respectively, with 17 bases between them. CDR3 DNA: TGCGCCAGCAGCGCCCTCGAGGGGCGCAGTGAAAAACTGTTTTTT. Translated, it gives CASSALEGRSEKLFF.

CDR3 sequence: CASSQKGLAGGSYEQYF. DNA of the CDR3: TGTGCCAGCAGCCAGAAAGGACTAGCGGGAGGGTCCTACGAGCAGTACTTC. This chain links TRBV7-9 with TRBJ2-7, with TRBD2 matching over 15 bases. V lost 5 bases to trimming and J lost 1 base; unmatched junction nucleotides: 6. Germline V lookup: CDR1 SEHNR, CDR2 FQNEAQ (reference sequence). The length of the CDR3 is 17 residues.

This clonotype was counted a few times. This chain uses TRBV6-1 with TRBJ1-5, with D uncertain. In germline, CDR1 is MNHNS, CDR2 SASEGT. V was clipped by 4 bases and J by 5 bases, with 12 bases between them. This CDR3 has 14 residues. The CDR3 reads CASSAGEEDQPQHF. As DNA, the CDR3 is TGTGCCAGCAGTGCCGGGGAGGAGGATCAGCCCCAGCATTTT.

A few counts support this clonotype. The chain links TRBV12-3 or TRBV12-4 to TRBJ1-2; no clear D. Deletions cut 1 base from V and 7 bases from J, with 4 bases between. The CDR3 runs 11 residues. CDR3: CASSLGAGYTF. CDR3 nucleotide sequence: TGTGCCAGCAGTTTAGGGGCTGGCTACACCTTC.